Here is one TCR beta chain with its context. As yet, its antigen is unknown. J lost 1 base, V lost 6 bases, and 5 bases had no gene match. CDR1 and CDR2 from the germline V gene are SGHTA and FQGNSA. The CDR3 covers 14 residues. Produced via immunoSEQ multiplex PCR; TCRdb's table is partial and in-frame only. The data hold approximately 170,000 clones, with 88% observed a single time. These data are taken from a study of lymphopenia after photon versus proton radiotherapy. Study-wide results and limits: After the lymphocyte nadir, photon-treated repertoires showed oligoclonal expansion, especially of CD8+ Temra cells.

The receptor was isolated from a man aged 50 to 60 with gastric cancer. The chain uses TRBV7-2 and TRBJ2-7; 8 nucleotides agree with TRBD1. The specimen comprised peripheral blood, sampled from a patient treated with photon-based radiotherapy. The CDR3 nucleotides read TGTGCCAGCAGTTACGGACAGGGATCCTACGAGCAGTACTTC. Translation gives CASSYGQGSYEQYF.